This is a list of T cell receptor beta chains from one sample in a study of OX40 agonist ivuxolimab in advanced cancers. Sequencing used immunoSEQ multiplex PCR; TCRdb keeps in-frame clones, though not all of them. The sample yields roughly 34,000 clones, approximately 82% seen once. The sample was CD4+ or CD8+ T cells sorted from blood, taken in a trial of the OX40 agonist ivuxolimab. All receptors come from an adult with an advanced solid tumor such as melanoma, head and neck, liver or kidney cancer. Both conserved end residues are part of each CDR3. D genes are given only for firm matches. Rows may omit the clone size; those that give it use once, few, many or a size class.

DNA: TGTGCCTGGAGTGTGTTTCGGGACAGGGGCAAAAAACTGTTTTTT; CDR3: CAWSVFRDRGKKLFF; J: TRBJ1-4; size: .; D: TRBD1; V: TRBV30
DNA: TGTGCCAGCAGCTTGGTTAGCGGCACCGGGGAGCTGTTTTTT; CDR3: CASSLVSGTGELFF; J: TRBJ2-2; size: .; D: .; V: TRBV5-4
DNA: TGTGCCAGCAGCCCTGGGACTAGCGGGAGGCGCCACCTGTTCTTC; CDR3: CASSPGTSGRRHLFF; J: TRBJ2-1; size: .; D: TRBD2; V: TRBV7-2
DNA: TGTGCCAGCAGTGGAAGCTCCAGAGGTGGAAACACCATATATTTT; CDR3: CASSGSSRGGNTIYF; J: TRBJ1-3; size: .; D: .; V: TRBV6-1
DNA: TGTGCCAGCAGACAGGGGGAGGACACCGGGGAGCTGTTTTTT; CDR3: CASRQGEDTGELFF; J: TRBJ2-2; size: .; D: TRBD1; V: TRBV6-4
DNA: TGCAGTCAGGGGGGGGAGACCCAGTACTTC; CDR3: CSQGGETQYF; J: TRBJ2-5; size: once; D: .; V: TRBV20-1
DNA: TGTGCCAGCAGCTTCGACTTCCCTGGGGGCTACACCTTC; CDR3: CASSFDFPGGYTF; J: TRBJ1-2; size: .; D: .; V: TRBV7-9
DNA: TGTGCCAGCAGTTTTAGCGGGGCCCGCTCTGGAAACACCATATATTTT; CDR3: CASSFSGARSGNTIYF; J: TRBJ1-3; size: .; D: .; V: TRBV27
DNA: TGTGCCAGCAGCTTGGGTAGCTCCTACAATGAGCAGTTCTTC; CDR3: CASSLGSSYNEQFF; J: TRBJ2-1; size: .; D: .; V: TRBV7-2
DNA: TGTGCCAGCAGCCCTGGGGGGAACACCGGGGAGCTGTTTTTT; CDR3: CASSPGGNTGELFF; J: TRBJ2-2; size: few; D: .; V: TRBV5-5
DNA: TGTGCCAGCAGCGGGGGACAGCCCTATGGCTACACCTTC; CDR3: CASSGGQPYGYTF; J: TRBJ1-2; size: .; D: TRBD1; V: TRBV9